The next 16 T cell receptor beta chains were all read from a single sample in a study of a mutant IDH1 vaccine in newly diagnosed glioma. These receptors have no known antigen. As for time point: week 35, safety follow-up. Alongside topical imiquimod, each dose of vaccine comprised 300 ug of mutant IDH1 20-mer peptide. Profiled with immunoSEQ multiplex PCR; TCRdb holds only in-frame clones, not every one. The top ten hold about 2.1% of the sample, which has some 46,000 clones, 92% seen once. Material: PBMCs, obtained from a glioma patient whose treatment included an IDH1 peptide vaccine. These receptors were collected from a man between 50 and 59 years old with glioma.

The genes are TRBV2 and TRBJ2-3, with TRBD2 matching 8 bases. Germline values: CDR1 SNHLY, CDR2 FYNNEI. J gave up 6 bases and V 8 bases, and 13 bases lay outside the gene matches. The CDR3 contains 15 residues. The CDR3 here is CASGARAGVLDTQYF. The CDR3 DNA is TGTGCCAGCGGAGCGAGAGCGGGAGTGTTGGATACGCAGTATTTT.

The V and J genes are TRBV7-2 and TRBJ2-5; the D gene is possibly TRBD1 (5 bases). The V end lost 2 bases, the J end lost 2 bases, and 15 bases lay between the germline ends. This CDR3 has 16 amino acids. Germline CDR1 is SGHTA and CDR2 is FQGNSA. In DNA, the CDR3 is TGTGCCAGCAGCTTATTTCAGGGTGGCGGTCAAGAGACCCAGTACTTC. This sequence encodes CASSLFQGGGQETQYF.

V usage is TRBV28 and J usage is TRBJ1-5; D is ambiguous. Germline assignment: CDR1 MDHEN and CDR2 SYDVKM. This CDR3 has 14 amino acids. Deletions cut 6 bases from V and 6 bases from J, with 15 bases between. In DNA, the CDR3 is TGTGCCAGCAGCTCCTTAAGAGGGATTCAGCCCCAGCATTTT. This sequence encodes CASSSLRGIQPQHF.

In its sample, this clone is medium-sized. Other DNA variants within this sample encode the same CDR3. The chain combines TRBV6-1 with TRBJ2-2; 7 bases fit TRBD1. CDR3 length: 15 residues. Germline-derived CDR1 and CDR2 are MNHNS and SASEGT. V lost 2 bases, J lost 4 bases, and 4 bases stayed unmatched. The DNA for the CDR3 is TGTGCCAGCAGTGAACTGGCAGGGGGCACCGGGGAGCTGTTTTTT. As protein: CASSELAGGTGELFF.

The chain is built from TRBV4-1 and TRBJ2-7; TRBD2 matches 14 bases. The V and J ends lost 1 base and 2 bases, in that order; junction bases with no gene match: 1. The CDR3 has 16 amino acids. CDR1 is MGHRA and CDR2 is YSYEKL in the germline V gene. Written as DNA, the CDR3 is TGCGCCAGCAGCCAAGGGGGACTAGCGGGAGCCTACGAGCAGTACTTC. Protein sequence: CASSQGGLAGAYEQYF.

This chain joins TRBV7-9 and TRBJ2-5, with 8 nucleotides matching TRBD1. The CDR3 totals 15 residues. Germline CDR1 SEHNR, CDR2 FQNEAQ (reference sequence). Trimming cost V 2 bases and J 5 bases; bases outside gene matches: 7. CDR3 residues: CASSLQGADDETQYF. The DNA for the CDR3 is TGTGCCAGCAGCTTACAGGGGGCAGACGATGAGACCCAGTACTTC.

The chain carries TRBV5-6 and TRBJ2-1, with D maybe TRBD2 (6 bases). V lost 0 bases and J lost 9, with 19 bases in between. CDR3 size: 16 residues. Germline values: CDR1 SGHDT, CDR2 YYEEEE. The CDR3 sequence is CASSLALGSGFSEQFF. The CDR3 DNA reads TGTGCCAGCAGCTTGGCTCTAGGTAGCGGATTTAGTGAGCAGTTCTTC.

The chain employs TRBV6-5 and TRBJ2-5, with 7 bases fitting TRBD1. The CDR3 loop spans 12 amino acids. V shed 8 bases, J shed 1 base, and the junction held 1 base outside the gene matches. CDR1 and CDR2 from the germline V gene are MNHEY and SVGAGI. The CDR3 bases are TGTGCCAGCCGGACAGGCCAAGAGACCCAGTACTTC. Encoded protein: CASRTGQETQYF.

CDR3 sequence: CATTKAPGWYNEQFF. DNA for the CDR3: TGTGCCACCACTAAGGCGCCAGGGTGGTACAATGAGCAGTTCTTC. The rearrangement links TRBV19 to TRBJ2-1; weak D call: TRBD1 (5 bases). Deletions cut 10 bases from V and 4 bases from J, with 20 bases between. This CDR3 has 15 residues. Per germline, CDR1 LNHDA and CDR2 SQIVND (reference sequence).

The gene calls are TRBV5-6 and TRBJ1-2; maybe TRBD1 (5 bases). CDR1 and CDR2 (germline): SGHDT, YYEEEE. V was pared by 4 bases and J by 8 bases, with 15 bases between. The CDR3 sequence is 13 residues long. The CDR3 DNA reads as TGTGCCAGCAGCCCGAGGGGAGGGAACGGCTACACCTTC. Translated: CASSPRGGNGYTF.

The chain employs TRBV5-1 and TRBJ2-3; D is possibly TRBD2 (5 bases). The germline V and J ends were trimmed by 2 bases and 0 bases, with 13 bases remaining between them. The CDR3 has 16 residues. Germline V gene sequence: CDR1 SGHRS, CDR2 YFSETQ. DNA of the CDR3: TGCGCCAGCAGCTTAAGCGGCCCCCACAGCACAGATACGCAGTATTTT. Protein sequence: CASSLSGPHSTDTQYF. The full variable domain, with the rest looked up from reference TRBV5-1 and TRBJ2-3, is KAGVTQTPRYLIKTRGQQVTLSCSPISGHRSVSWYQQTPGQGLQFLFEYFSETQRNKGNFPGRFSGRQFSNSRSEMNVSTLELGDSALYLCASSLSGPHSTDTQYFGPGTRLTVL.

Here the CDR3 DNA reads TGCGCCAGCAGCCAAGTACACGCTAACAATGAGCAGTTCTTC. It codes for CASSQVHANNEQFF. The rearrangement uses TRBV4-3 and TRBJ2-1, with D unresolved. The CDR3 is 14 amino acids. CDR1 is LGHNA, CDR2 YSLEER, per germline. V lost 1 base to trimming and J lost 5 bases, with 9 bases between them.

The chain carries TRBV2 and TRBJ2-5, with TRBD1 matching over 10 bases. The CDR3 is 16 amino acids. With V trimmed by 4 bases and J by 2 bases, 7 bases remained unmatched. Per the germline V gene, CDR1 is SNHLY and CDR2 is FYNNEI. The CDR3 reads CASSVRDRGSQETQYF. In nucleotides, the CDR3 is TGTGCCAGCAGTGTCCGGGACAGGGGCTCTCAAGAGACCCAGTACTTC.

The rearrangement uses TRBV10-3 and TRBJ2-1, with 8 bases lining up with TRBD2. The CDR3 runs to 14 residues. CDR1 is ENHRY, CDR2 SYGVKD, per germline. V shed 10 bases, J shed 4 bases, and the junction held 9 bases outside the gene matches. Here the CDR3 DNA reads TGTGCCACCTCTAGCGGGCGGGGATACAATGAGCAGTTCTTC. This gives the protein CATSSGRGYNEQFF.

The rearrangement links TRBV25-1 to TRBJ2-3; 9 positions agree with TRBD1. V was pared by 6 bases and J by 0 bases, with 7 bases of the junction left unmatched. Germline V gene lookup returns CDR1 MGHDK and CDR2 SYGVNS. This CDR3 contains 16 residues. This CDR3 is CASRFIGTGSTDTQYF. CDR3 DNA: TGTGCCAGCAGGTTTATCGGGACAGGGAGCACAGATACGCAGTATTTT. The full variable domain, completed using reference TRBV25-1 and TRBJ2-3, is EADIYQTPRYLVIGTGKKITLECSQTMGHDKMYWYQQDPGMELHLIHYSYGVNSTEKGDLSSESTVSRIRTEHFPLTLESARPSHTSQYLCASRFIGTGSTDTQYFGPGTRLTVL.

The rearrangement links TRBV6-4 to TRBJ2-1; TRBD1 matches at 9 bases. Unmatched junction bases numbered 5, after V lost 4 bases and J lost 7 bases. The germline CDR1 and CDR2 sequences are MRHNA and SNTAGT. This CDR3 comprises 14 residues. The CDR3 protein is CASSARQGGNEQFF. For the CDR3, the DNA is TGTGCCAGCAGTGCTCGACAGGGGGGGAATGAGCAGTTCTTC.